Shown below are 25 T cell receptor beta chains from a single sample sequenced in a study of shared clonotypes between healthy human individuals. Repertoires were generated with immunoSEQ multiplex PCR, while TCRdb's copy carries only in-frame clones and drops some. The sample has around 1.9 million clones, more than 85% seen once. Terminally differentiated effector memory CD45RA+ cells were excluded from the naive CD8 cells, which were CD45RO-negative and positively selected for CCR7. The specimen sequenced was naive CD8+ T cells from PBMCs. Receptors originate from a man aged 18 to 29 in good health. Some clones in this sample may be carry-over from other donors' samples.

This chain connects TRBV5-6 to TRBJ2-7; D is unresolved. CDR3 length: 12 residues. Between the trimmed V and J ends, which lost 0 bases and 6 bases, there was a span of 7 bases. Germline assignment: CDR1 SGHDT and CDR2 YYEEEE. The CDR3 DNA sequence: TGTGCCAGCAGCTTGGGGGCTAGCGAGCAGTACTTC. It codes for CASSLGASEQYF. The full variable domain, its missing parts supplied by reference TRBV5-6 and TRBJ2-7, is DAGVTQSPTHLIKTRGQQVTLRCSPKSGHDTVSWYQQALGQGPQFIFQYYEEEERQRGNFPDRFSGHQFPNYSSELNVNALLLGDSALYLCASSLGASEQYFGPGTRLTVT.

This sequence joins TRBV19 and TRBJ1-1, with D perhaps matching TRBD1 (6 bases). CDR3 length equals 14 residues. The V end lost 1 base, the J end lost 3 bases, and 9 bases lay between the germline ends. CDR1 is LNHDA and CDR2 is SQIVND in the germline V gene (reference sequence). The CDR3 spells CASSIVAGDTEAFF. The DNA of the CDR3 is TGTGCCAGTAGTATAGTGGCAGGGGACACTGAAGCTTTCTTT.

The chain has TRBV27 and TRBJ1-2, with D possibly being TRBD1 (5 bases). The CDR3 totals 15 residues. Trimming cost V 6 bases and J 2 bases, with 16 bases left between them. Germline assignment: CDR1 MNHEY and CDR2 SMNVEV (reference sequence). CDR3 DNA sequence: TGTGCCAGCAGCCTGGCCGGGGGTTGGAACTATGGCTACACCTTC. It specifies CASSLAGGWNYGYTF.

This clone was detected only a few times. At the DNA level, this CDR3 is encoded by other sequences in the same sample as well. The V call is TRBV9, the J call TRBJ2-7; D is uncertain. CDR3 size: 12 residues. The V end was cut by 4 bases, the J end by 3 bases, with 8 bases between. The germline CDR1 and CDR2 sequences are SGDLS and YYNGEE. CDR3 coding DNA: TGTGCCAGCAGCCCCCCGAGCTACGAGCAGTACTTC. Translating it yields CASSPPSYEQYF.

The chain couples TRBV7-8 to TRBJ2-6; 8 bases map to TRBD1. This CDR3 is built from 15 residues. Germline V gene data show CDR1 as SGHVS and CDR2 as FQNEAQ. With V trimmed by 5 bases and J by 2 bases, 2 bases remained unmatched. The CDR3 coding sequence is TGTGCCAGCAGCCAGGGGGCGGCTGGGGCCAACGTCCTGACTTTC. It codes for CASSQGAAGANVLTF. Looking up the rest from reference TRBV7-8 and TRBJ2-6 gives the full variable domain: GAGVSQSPRYKVAKRGQDVALRCDPISGHVSLFWYQQALGQGPEFLTYFQNEAQLDKSGLPSDRFFAERPEGSVSTLKIQRTQQEDSAVYLCASSQGAAGANVLTFGAGSRLTVL.

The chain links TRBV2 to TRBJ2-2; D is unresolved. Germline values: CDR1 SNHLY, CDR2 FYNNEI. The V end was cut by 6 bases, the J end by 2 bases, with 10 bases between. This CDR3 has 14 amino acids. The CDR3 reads CASRTRVNTGELFF. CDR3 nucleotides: TGTGCCAGCAGGACAAGGGTAAACACCGGGGAGCTGTTTTTT.

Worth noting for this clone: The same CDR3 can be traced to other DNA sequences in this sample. CDR3 sequence: CASRPDSNYGYTF. Here the CDR3 DNA reads TGTGCCAGCAGACCAGACAGCAACTATGGCTACACCTTC. This chain connects TRBV9 to TRBJ1-2; weak D call: TRBD1 (5 bases). The CDR3 consists of 13 residues. V lost 5 bases to trimming and J lost 2 bases, with 10 bases between them. Germline V gene data show CDR1 as SGDLS and CDR2 as YYNGEE. The entire variable domain, with the rest obtained from reference TRBV9 and TRBJ1-2, is as follows: DSGVTQTPKHLITATGQRVTLRCSPRSGDLSVYWYQQSLDQGLQFLIQYYNGEERAKGNILERFSAQQFPDLHSELNLSSLELGDSALYFCASRPDSNYGYTFGSGTRLTVV.

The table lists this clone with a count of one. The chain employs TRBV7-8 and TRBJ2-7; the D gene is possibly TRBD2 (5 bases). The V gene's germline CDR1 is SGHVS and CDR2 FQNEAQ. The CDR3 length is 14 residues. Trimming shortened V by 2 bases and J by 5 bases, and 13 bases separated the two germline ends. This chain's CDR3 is CASSLPPGLDEQYF. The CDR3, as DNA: TGTGCCAGCAGCTTACCGCCGGGATTGGACGAGCAGTACTTC.

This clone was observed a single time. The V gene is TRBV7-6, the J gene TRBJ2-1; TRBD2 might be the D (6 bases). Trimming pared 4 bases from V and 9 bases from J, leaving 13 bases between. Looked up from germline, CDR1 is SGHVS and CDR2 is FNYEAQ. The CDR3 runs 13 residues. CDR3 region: CASSWRVGIEQFF. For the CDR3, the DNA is TGTGCCAGCAGCTGGAGGGTGGGCATTGAGCAGTTCTTC.

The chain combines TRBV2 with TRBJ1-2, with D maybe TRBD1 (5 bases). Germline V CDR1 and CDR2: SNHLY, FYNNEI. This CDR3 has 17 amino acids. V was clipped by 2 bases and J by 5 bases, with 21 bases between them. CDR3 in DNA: TGTGCCAGCAGTGAAATCCTAATCGGGGCGGGGCGGTATGGCTACACCTTC. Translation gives CASSEILIGAGRYGYTF.

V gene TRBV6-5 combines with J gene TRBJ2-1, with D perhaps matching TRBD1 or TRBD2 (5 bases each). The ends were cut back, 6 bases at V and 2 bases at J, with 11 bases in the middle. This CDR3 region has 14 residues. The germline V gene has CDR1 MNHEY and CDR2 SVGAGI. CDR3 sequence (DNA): TGTGCCAGCAGGTCCGGGACGGCCTACAATGAGCAGTTCTTC. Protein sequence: CASRSGTAYNEQFF.

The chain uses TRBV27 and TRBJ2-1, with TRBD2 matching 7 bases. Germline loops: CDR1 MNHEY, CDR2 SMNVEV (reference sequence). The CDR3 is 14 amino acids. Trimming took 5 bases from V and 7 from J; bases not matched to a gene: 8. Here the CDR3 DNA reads TGTGCCAGCAGTCTAGCGGTTCGAGGGAATGAGCAGTTCTTC. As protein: CASSLAVRGNEQFF.

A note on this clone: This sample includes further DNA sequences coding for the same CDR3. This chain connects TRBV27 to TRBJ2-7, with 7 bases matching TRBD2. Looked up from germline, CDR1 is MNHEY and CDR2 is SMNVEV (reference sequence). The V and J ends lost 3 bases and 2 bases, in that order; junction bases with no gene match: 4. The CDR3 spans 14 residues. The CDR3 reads CASSFGGSAYEQYF. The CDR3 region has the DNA TGTGCCAGCAGTTTTGGCGGGAGCGCCTACGAGCAGTACTTC.

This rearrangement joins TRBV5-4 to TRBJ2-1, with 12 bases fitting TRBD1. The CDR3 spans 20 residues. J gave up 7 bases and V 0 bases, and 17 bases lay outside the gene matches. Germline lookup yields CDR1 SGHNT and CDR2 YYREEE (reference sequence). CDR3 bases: TGTGCCAGCAGCTTGGATTTTGGGGACAGGGGGCTAGCGGGCAGGAATGAGCAGTTCTTC. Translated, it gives CASSLDFGDRGLAGRNEQFF.

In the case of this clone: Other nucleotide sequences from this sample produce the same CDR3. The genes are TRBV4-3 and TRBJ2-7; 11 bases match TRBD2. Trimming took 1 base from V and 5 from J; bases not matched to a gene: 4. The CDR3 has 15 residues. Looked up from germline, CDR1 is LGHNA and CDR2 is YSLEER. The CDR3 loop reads CASSQGTSGSHEQYF. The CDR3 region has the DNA TGCGCCAGCAGCCAAGGTACTAGCGGGAGTCACGAGCAGTACTTC.

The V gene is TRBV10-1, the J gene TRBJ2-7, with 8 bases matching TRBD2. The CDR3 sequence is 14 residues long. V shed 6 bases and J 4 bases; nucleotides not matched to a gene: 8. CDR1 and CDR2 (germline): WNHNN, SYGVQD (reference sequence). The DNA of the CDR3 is TGCGCCAGCAGCCGAGCGGGAGACCCGTACGAGCAGTACTTC. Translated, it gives CASSRAGDPYEQYF.

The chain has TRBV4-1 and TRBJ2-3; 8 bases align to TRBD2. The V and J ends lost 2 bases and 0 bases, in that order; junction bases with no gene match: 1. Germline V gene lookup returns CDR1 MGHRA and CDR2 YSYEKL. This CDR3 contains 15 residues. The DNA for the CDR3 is TGCGCCAGCAGCCAACCTAGCGGGAGCACAGATACGCAGTATTTT. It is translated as CASSQPSGSTDTQYF.

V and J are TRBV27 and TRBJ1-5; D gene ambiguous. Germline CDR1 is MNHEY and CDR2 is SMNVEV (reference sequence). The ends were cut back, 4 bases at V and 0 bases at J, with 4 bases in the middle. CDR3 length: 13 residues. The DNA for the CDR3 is TGTGCCAGCAGTTACGATAGCAATCAGCCCCAGCATTTT. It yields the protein CASSYDSNQPQHF.

The CDR3 spells CASAQLAANTGELFF. The CDR3 DNA is TGTGCCAGCGCCCAACTAGCGGCGAACACCGGGGAGCTGTTTTTT. This chain joins TRBV25-1 and TRBJ2-2, with TRBD2 identical over 8 bases. The V gene's germline CDR1 is MGHDK and CDR2 SYGVNS. The V gene end was trimmed by 8 bases and the J gene end by 0 bases; junction bases not matched to a gene: 5. There are 15 residues in the CDR3.

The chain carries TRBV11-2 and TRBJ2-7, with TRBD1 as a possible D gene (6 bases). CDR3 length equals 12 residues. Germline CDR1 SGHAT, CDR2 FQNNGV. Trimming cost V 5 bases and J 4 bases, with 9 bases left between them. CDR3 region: CASSPDRYEQYF. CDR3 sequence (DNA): TGTGCCAGCAGCCCGGACAGATACGAGCAGTACTTC.

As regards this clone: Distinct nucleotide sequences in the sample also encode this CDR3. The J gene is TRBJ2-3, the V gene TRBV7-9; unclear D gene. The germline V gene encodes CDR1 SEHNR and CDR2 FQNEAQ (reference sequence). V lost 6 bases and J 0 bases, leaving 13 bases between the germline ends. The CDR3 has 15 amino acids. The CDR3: CASSPPGLSTDTQYF. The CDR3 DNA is TGTGCCAGCAGTCCTCCGGGCCTTAGCACAGATACGCAGTATTTT.

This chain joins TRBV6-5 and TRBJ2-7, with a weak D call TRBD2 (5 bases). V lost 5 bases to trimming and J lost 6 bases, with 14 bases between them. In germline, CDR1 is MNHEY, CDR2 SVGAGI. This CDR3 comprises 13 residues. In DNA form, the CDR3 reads TGTGCCAGCAGTGAGCGGTCCCTTGGCGAGCAGTACTTC. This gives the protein CASSERSLGEQYF.

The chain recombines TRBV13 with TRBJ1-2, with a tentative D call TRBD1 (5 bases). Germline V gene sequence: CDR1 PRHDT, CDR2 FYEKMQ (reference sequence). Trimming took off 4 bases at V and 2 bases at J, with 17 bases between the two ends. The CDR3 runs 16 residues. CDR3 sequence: CASSSIAGRTNYGYTF. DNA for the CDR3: TGTGCCAGCAGCTCTATAGCGGGACGGACGAACTATGGCTACACCTTC.

For the CDR3, the DNA is TGTGCCAGCAGTTTAGGTCAGGGATCGGGGGAGACCCAGTACTTC. Translating gives CASSLGQGSGETQYF. The J gene is TRBJ2-5, the V gene TRBV28; possibly TRBD1 or TRBD2 for D (5 bases each). The CDR3 has 15 residues. V shed 2 bases and J shed 5 bases, with 15 bases lying between them. Germline CDR1 reads MDHEN; CDR2 reads SYDVKM.

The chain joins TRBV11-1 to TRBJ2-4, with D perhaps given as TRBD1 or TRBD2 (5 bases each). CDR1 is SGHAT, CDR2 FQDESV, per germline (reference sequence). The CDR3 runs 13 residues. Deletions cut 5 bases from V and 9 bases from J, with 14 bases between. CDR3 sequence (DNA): TGTGCCAGCAGCCCTGAGAGAGGGGCCATTCAGTACTTC. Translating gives CASSPERGAIQYF.